The present TCR beta chain was sequenced within a study of T cells in Graves' hyperthyroidism and ophthalmopathy. No ophthalmopathy progression within 18 months constituted stable Graves' hyperthyroidism. Germline loops: CDR1 LGHNA, CDR2 YSLEER. Trimming stripped 1 base from V and 4 bases from J, with 14 bases between. CDR3 length equals 15 residues. This clonotype was picked up many times. Its antigen remains unknown. Regarding the study as a whole: The model forecast ophthalmopathy, anticipating it by a median about 6.5 months before onset. Appearing also in blood were most of the thyroid clonotypes expanded above 0.001.

TCR beta CDR3 sequences were amplified from RNA transcripts. The TCR CDR3 was amplified in a first-round RT-PCR using the HTBI primer set. TCRdb recomputed calls from the multiplex PCR reads with MiXCR, one row per CDR3 protein. The sample records about 200,000 distinct CDR3 sequences, around 16% being singletons. The specimen sequenced was blood. The sequence was collected from a man aged 40-50 years with Graves' hyperthyroidism. The chain links TRBV4-3 to TRBJ2-7; a weak D match, TRBD1 (6 bases). DNA of the CDR3: TGCGCCAGCAGCCAAGTCCATGGGGGCGCATACGAGCAGTACTTC. Translating gives CASSQVHGGAYEQYF.